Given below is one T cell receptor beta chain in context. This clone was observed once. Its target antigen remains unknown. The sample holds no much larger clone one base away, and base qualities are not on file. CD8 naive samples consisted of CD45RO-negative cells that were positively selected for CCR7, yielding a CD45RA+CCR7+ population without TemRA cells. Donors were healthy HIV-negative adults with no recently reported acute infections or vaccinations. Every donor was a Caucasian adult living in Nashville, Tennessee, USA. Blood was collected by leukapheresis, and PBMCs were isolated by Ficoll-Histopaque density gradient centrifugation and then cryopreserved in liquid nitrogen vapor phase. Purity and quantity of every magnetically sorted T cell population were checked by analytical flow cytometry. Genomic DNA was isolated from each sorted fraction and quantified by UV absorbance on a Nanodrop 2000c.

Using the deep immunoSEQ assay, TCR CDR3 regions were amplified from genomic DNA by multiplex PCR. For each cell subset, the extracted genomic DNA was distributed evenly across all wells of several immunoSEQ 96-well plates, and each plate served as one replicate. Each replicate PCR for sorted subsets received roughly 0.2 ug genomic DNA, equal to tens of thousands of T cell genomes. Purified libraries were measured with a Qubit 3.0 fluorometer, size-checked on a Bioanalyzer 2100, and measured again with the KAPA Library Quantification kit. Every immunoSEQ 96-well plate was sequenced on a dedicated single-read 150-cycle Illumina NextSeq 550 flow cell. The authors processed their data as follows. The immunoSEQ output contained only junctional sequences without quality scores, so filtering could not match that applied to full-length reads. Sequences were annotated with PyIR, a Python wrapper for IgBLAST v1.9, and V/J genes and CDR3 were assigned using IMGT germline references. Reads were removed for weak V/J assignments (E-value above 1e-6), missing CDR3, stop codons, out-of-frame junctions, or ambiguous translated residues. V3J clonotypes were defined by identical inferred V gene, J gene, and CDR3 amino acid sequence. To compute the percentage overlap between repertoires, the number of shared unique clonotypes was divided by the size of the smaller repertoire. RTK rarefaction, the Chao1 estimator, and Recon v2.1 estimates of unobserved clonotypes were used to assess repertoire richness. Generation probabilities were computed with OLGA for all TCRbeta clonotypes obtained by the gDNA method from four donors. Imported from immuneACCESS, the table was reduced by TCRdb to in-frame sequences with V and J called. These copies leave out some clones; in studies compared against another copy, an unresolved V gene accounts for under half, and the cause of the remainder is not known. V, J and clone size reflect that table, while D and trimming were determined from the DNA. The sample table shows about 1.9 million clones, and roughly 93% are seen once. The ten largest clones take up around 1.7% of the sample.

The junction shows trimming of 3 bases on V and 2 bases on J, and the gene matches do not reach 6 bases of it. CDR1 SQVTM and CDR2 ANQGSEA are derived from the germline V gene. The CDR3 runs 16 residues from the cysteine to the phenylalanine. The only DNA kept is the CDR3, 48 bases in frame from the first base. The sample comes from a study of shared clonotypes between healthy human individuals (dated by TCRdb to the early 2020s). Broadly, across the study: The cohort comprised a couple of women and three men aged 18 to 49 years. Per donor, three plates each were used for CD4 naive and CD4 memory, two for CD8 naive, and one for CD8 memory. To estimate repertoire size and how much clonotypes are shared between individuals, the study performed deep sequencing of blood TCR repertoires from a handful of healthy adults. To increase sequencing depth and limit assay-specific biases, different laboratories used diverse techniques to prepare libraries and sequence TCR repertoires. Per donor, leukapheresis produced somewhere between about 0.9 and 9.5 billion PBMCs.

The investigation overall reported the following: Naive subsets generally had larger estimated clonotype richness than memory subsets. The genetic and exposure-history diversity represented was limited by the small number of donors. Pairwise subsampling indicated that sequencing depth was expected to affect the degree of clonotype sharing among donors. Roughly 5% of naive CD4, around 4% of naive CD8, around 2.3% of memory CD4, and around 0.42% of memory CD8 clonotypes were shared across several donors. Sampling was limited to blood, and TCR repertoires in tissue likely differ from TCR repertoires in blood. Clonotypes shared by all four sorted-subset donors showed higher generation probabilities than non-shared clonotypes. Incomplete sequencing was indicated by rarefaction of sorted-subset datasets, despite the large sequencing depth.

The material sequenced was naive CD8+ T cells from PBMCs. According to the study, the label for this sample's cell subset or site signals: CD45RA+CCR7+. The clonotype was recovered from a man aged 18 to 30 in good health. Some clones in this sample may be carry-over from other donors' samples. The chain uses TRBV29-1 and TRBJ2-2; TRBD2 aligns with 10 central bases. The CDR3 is CSVEFLAGGNTGELFF. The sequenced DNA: TGCAGCGTTGAGTTTTTAGCGGGAGGTAACACCGGGGAGCTGTTTTTT.